These 14 T cell receptor beta chains came from one sample sequenced in a study of beta chain features in type 1 diabetes (dated by TCRdb to between 2017 and 2018). For these TCRs, the target antigens are not known. Results and caveats for the whole study, not just this receptor: In all four CD4+ subsets, TCRB CDR3 length was moderately but significantly shorter in type 1 diabetes patients.

Library method: the immunoSEQ multiplex PCR assay. The entire isolated RNA was reverse transcribed using the High Capacity cDNA Reverse Transcription Kit, and thus expressed TCRB transcripts were sequenced. In TCRdb, the immuneACCESS table is reduced to in-frame sequences with V and J assigned. These tables do not hold every clone; where another copy was compared, an unresolved V gene accounts for under half, and the others remain unexplained. This sample holds more than 550,000 clones; about 14% were observed only once. The top ten clonotypes cover just under 0.04% of the sample. The sample was naive CD4+ T cells from blood. Explained via the paper, the cell subset or site label denotes: true naive CD4+ T cells. These receptors all stem from a young man with type 1 diabetes.

This clone has only a few counts. The chain joins TRBV7-8 to TRBJ2-5; TRBD1 might be the D (5 bases). CDR1 and CDR2 from the germline V gene are SGHVS and FQNEAQ. This CDR3 is 14 amino acids long. Trimming removed 1 base from V and 3 bases from J, with 9 bases in between. The CDR3 here is CASSLDRREETQYF. CDR3 DNA sequence: TGTGCCAGCAGCTTAGATCGCAGGGAAGAGACCCAGTACTTC.

Comments on this clone: This specimen includes other DNA sequences encoding the same CDR3. The gene calls are TRBV30 and TRBJ2-4; possibly TRBD2 for D (5 bases). CDR1 is GTSNPN and CDR2 is SVGIG in the germline V gene (reference sequence). This CDR3 is 13 amino acids long. V was cut by 4 bases and J by 0 bases, with 7 bases left in between. DNA of the CDR3: TGTGCCTGGACAGGACTAGCCAAAAACATTCAGTACTTC. This sequence encodes CAWTGLAKNIQYF.

This clone occurred a few times. This chain connects TRBV29-1 to TRBJ2-3, with 8 bases lining up with TRBD1. This CDR3 is built from 13 residues. V gave up 7 bases and J gave up 2 bases; unmatched junction bases: 5. Germline V gene lookup returns CDR1 SQVTM and CDR2 ANQGSEA. The CDR3 DNA follows: TGCAGCGCTACAGGGGGGAACACAGATACGCAGTATTTT. Its translation is CSATGGNTDTQYF.

The V gene is TRBV9, the J gene TRBJ1-6; 7 bases agree with TRBD1. Germline V gene lookup returns CDR1 SGDLS and CDR2 YYNGEE. V lost 0 bases, J lost 8 bases, and 2 bases stayed unmatched. This CDR3 is built from 14 residues. This CDR3 is CASSVAGGDSPLHF. Here the CDR3 DNA reads TGTGCCAGCAGCGTAGCAGGGGGAGATTCACCCCTCCACTTT.

This chain connects TRBV6-5 to TRBJ1-1, with D uncertain. Looked up from germline, CDR1 is MNHEY and CDR2 is SVGAGI. V was shortened by 0 bases and J by 0 bases, with 8 bases between the two germline ends. The CDR3 is made up of 15 amino acids. CDR3 DNA sequence: TGTGCCAGCAGTTACTCGACGTTGATGAACACTGAAGCTTTCTTT. Residues: CASSYSTLMNTEAFF.

The chain couples TRBV4-1 to TRBJ1-2, with TRBD1 identical over 10 bases. Germline CDR1 and CDR2: MGHRA and YSYEKL. Unmatched junction bases numbered 8, after V lost 3 bases and J lost 4 bases. The CDR3 is 16 residues long. CDR3 DNA: TGCGCCAGCAGCCAGCCTGACAGGGGGCCTGTCTATGGCTACACCTTC. This gives the protein CASSQPDRGPVYGYTF.

The gene calls are TRBV6-5 and TRBJ2-7, with 8 bases matching TRBD2. CDR1 MNHEY and CDR2 SVGAGI come from the germline V gene. There are 16 residues in the CDR3. Trimming at V came to 4 bases and at J to 3 bases, leaving 11 bases not matched to a gene. The CDR3 nucleotides read TGTGCCAGCAGTTCGACCCGGGGGGGAGTCAACTACGAGCAGTACTTC. Translation gives CASSSTRGGVNYEQYF.

This clone came up a few times. The V and J genes are TRBV5-1 and TRBJ1-4; D is unclear. With 2 bases removed from V and 0 bases from J, the gap between germline ends came to 8 bases. Germline V gene data show CDR1 as SGHRS and CDR2 as YFSETQ. The CDR3 is 15 residues long. The CDR3 coding sequence is TGCGCCAGCAGCTTACAGCGGGCAACTAATGAAAAACTGTTTTTT. Encoded protein: CASSLQRATNEKLFF. Full variable domain (rest looked up from reference TRBV5-1 and TRBJ1-4): KAGVTQTPRYLIKTRGQQVTLSCSPISGHRSVSWYQQTPGQGLQFLFEYFSETQRNKGNFPGRFSGRQFSNSRSEMNVSTLELGDSALYLCASSLQRATNEKLFFGSGTQLSVL.

This sequence joins TRBV30 and TRBJ1-1, with D uncertain. V lost 2 bases and J lost 4, with 11 bases in between. Germline V lookup: CDR1 GTSNPN, CDR2 SVGIG (reference sequence). CDR3 length: 13 residues. The DNA for the CDR3 is TGTGCCTGGAGTAAGGAAGCGCCCACTGAAGCTTTCTTT. It specifies CAWSKEAPTEAFF.

The rearrangement uses TRBV25-1 and TRBJ1-4; D gene unclear. This CDR3 is built from 14 residues. Germline V CDR1 and CDR2: MGHDK, SYGVNS. V was shortened by 3 bases and J by 3 bases, with 8 bases between the two germline ends. CDR3 sequence reads: CASSETASNEKLFF. In DNA form, the CDR3 reads TGTGCCAGCAGTGAGACGGCTTCTAATGAAAAACTGTTTTTT.

As to this clone: Other DNA sequences in the sample encode the same CDR3. This chain uses TRBV5-1 with TRBJ2-7; the match to TRBD2 covers 7 bases. The germline gives CDR1 SGHRS, CDR2 YFSETQ. V lost 2 bases, J lost 2 bases, and 1 base stayed unmatched. The CDR3 is 13 residues long. The CDR3 is CASSLGTTYEQYF. The CDR3 nucleotides read TGCGCCAGCAGCTTAGGGACTACCTACGAGCAGTACTTC.

The J gene is TRBJ1-2, the V gene TRBV7-9, with unresolved D. V lost 5 bases and J lost 5, with 15 bases in between. Germline V gene data show CDR1 as SEHNR and CDR2 as FQNEAQ (reference sequence). The CDR3 has 14 residues. The CDR3 nucleotides are TGTGCCAGCAGCCAAACCGGGATCGAGTATGGCTACACCTTC. Translated, it gives CASSQTGIEYGYTF.

This clone was seen only a few times. The chain employs TRBV18 and TRBJ2-3, with D uncertain. V was shortened by 5 bases and J by 0 bases, with 15 bases between the two germline ends. Germline V gene sequence: CDR1 KGHSH, CDR2 LQKENI. The CDR3 has 16 residues. The CDR3 spells CASSSVLGASTDTQYF. The CDR3 nucleotides are TGTGCCAGCTCATCGGTCCTTGGAGCTAGCACAGATACGCAGTATTTT.

There are a few counts of this clone. The rearrangement links TRBV10-3 to TRBJ2-7; 10 nucleotides agree with TRBD2. The V gene end was trimmed by 1 base and the J gene end by 3 bases; junction bases not matched to a gene: 3. The CDR3 has 15 amino acids. Germline assignment: CDR1 ENHRY and CDR2 SYGVKD. The CDR3 spells CAISELAGGNYEQYF. The CDR3 DNA reads as TGTGCCATCAGTGAGTTAGCGGGGGGAAACTACGAGCAGTACTTC.